These 8 T cell receptor beta chains came from one sample sequenced in a study of T cells after yellow fever vaccination. TCRdb reanalysed the 5' RACE reads using MiXCR and keeps one entry per CDR3 protein. The sample lists approximately 120,000 distinct CDR3 sequences, under 8% seen once, with just under 2.5% in the top ten. The sample in question was CD4+ T cells sorted from PBMCs, obtained 10 days after the first yellow fever vaccination. These receptors came from a man younger than 35 who received the YFV17D yellow fever vaccine.

This clonotype has ten or more counts. V usage is TRBV19 and J usage is TRBJ2-1; 8 nucleotides line up with TRBD1. The CDR3 spans 15 residues. Germline V CDR1 and CDR2: LNHDA, SQIVND (reference sequence). V gave up 4 bases and J gave up 7 bases; unmatched junction bases: 9. The CDR3 sequence is CASSSNGQGTNEQFF. The CDR3 bases are TGTGCCAGTAGTAGCAATGGACAGGGTACGAATGAGCAGTTCTTC.

This clonotype showed up many times. J is TRBJ1-1 and V is TRBV5-4; D is ambiguous. The CDR3 is 16 amino acids. V was clipped by 0 bases and J by 1 base, with 13 bases between them. The germline gives CDR1 SGHNT, CDR2 YYREEE (reference sequence). DNA of the CDR3: TGTGCCAGCAGCTTGGTGGCCCCACGATCGAACACTGAAGCTTTCTTT. Translated, it gives CASSLVAPRSNTEAFF. Full variable domain (outside the CDR3, taken from reference TRBV5-4 and TRBJ1-1): ETGVTQSPTHLIKTRGQQVTLRCSSQSGHNTVSWYQQALGQGPQFIFQYYREEENGRGNFPPRFSGLQFPNYSSELNVNALELDDSALYLCASSLVAPRSNTEAFFGQGTRLTVV.

J is TRBJ2-6 and V is TRBV24-1; D unresolved. CDR1 and CDR2 (germline): KGHDR, SFDVKD. Trimming left V 2 bases short and J 1 base short, with 5 bases between. The CDR3 extends over 15 amino acids. The CDR3, as DNA: TGTGCCACCAGTGATTCCACTTCTGGGGCCAACGTCCTGACTTTC. Residues: CATSDSTSGANVLTF.

This clonotype was picked up a small number of times. The V call is TRBV18, the J call TRBJ1-3; D gene ambiguous. Germline CDR1 reads KGHSH; CDR2 reads LQKENI. The CDR3 has 15 residues. V dropped 3 bases and J dropped 0 bases, with 9 bases sitting between them. As DNA, the CDR3 is TGTGCCAGCTCACCCGCCTCCGCCTCTGGAAACACCATATATTTT. Amino acids: CASSPASASGNTIYF. Variable domain in full (rest from reference TRBV18 and TRBJ1-3): NAGVMQNPRHLVRRRGQEARLRCSPMKGHSHVYWYRQLPEEGLKFMVYLQKENIIDESGMPKERFSAEFPKEGPSILRIQQVVRGDSAAYFCASSPASASGNTIYFGEGSWLTVV.

This clonotype was counted many times. This sequence joins TRBV20-1 and TRBJ2-6; D call uncertain. Trimming removed 0 bases at V and 2 bases at J, with 5 bases between. The germline V gene encodes CDR1 DFQATT and CDR2 SNEGSKA (reference sequence). The CDR3 runs to 14 residues. This chain's CDR3 is CSAREQAGANVLTF. In DNA, the CDR3 is TGCAGTGCTAGAGAGCAGGCTGGGGCCAACGTCCTGACTTTC.

This clonotype occurred a few times. The V and J genes are TRBV5-6 and TRBJ1-5; D is undetermined. This CDR3 comprises 14 residues. V lost 1 base and J lost 10, with 15 bases in between. Germline lookup yields CDR1 SGHDT and CDR2 YYEEEE. As DNA, the CDR3 is TGTGCCAGCAGCTTGCGACGGACTTTAGTACCCCAGCATTTT. Translated: CASSLRRTLVPQHF.

The sample holds many counts of this clonotype. V and J are TRBV18 and TRBJ2-1; 7 positions match TRBD1. The germline gives CDR1 KGHSH, CDR2 LQKENI. J lost 9 bases, V lost 6 bases, and 11 bases had no gene match. This CDR3 contains 14 residues. For the CDR3, the DNA is TGTGCCAGCTCGTTCACAGGGGTGGATGGTGAGCAGTTCTTC. Encoded protein: CASSFTGVDGEQFF.

In this sample, this clonotype turned up a few times. The J gene is TRBJ2-1, the V gene TRBV7-2; D is unclear. Trimming shortened V by 5 bases and J by 1 base, and 12 bases separated the two germline ends. The CDR3 has 15 residues. From germline, CDR1 is SGHTA and CDR2 FQGNSA. CDR3 bases: TGTGCCAGCAGCCCGACCTACAGTTCCTACAATGAGCAGTTCTTC. It translates to CASSPTYSSYNEQFF.